This T cell receptor beta chain was identified in a study of blood T cell repertoires in COVID-19. Study context: Samples taken during acute and convalescent COVID-19 were collected in the United States, Italy and Spain.

This study enrolled people aged about 18 to 95 from around 26 US geographic areas. The study assigned cohorts using participant-reported clinical history. Germline V gene sequence: CDR1 SGHRS, CDR2 YFSETQ. The CDR3 spans 13 residues. V was clipped by 4 bases and J by 8 bases; unmatched bases: 8. Clones were sequenced by immunoSEQ multiplex PCR, and TCRdb holds only the in-frame ones, with some missing. The sample includes 380,000 or so clones, around 87% seen only once; the top ten take 1.3%. Sequencing was carried out using PBMCs or T cells enriched from blood (not recorded which). This sequence was found in a man aged 25 to 45 who had recovered from COVID-19. The chain combines TRBV5-1 with TRBJ1-2, with 7 nucleotides matching TRBD1. The CDR3 DNA follows: TGCGCCAGCAGCCCGCCCGACAGGGTCGGCTACACCTTC. It codes for CASSPPDRVGYTF.